The sequence of this T cell receptor (beta chain) was determined in a study of blood T cell repertoires in COVID-19. Study-wide context: The samples span acute and convalescent COVID-19 from the United States, Italy and Spain.

Self-reported history from a screening survey and questionnaire set each donor's cohort. This table comes from immunoSEQ multiplex PCR, and its TCRdb copy is limited to in-frame clones, with some not included. Here the sample spans roughly 260,000 clones, over 80% being singletons. Trimming removed 4 bases from V and 7 bases from J, with 14 bases in between. CDR3 length equals 13 residues. Germline V CDR1 and CDR2: SGDLS, YYNGEE. This TCR derives from a human donor in a cohort exposed to, infected with or recovered from COVID-19 (not recorded which). The donor label of this sample is uncertain. The material sequenced was PBMCs or T cells enriched from blood (not recorded which). V usage is TRBV9 and J usage is TRBJ1-2; D is uncertain. CDR3 DNA sequence: TGTGCCAGCAGCTCTGGGGAGGGTGGTGGCTACACCTTC. Protein product: CASSSGEGGGYTF.